This T cell receptor beta chain is drawn from a study of control samples from healthy donors and cancer patients (dated by TCRdb to 2019 to 2021). Note on this clone: Its binding antigen is unknown. No clone much larger than this one lies a single base away; base qualities are absent.

Receptors were amplified or captured by the immunoSEQ multiplex PCR assay. TCRdb provides this immuneACCESS table in a form limited to in-frame rearrangements. Some clones are lacking; in checked studies, under half of them reflect an unresolved V gene, and why the rest are absent is not known. The sample table contains fewer than 200,000 clones; only one count was recorded for 90% of them. 1.3% to 1.5% of the sample rests with the top ten. Looking up the germline V gene (reference sequence) yields CDR1 MNHNY and CDR2 SVGAGI. The cysteine opens and the phenylalanine closes a CDR3 of 14 amino acids. Here the CDR3 DNA is all that survives: 42 bases in frame from base 1. Between the V and J ends, shortened by 4 bases and 9 bases respectively, the junction contains 13 bases.

Material: blood. The chain is assembled from TRBV6-6 and TRBJ1-6, with the D gene uncertain. This receptor was obtained from a woman aged 45-60 years in good health. The DNA is as follows: TGTGCCAGCAGTTTCGAAGTACATGGTTCACCCCTCCACTTT. This gives the protein CASSFEVHGSPLHF.